This T cell receptor beta chain was identified in a study of shared clonotypes between healthy human individuals. Across the study: Participating donors consisted of two women and a few men aged 18 to 49.

Genomic DNA belonging to each subset was distributed in equal measure over several immunoSEQ plates. In the study's own analysis: In the immunoSEQ data, sequences were junction-only and lacked quality scores, so filtering differed. TCRdb's table, derived via immunoSEQ multiplex PCR, lists solely in-frame clones and lacks some. The V and J calls and clone size were taken over from that table, and D and trimming were inferred from the DNA. This sample carries around 2,000,000 clones, about 95% of them seen once, and the ten largest clones take approximately 1.2%. Positively selected for CCR7, the CD45RO-negative cells used as naive CD8 cells excluded terminally differentiated effector memory CD45RA+ cells. The study drew its donors from healthy HIV-negative adults without recent acute infections or vaccinations. As to this clone: This sample also contains other DNA sequences that code for the same CDR3.

The sample comprised naive CD8+ T cells sorted from blood. This receptor was taken from a man aged 18 to 30 in good health.

Written as DNA, the CDR3 is TGCGCCAGCAGCTGGGGCAATGAGCAGTTCTTC. As protein: CASSWGNEQFF. The chain has TRBV5-1 and TRBJ2-1; D is ambiguous. CDR1 is SGHRS and CDR2 is YFSETQ in the germline V gene. The CDR3 has 11 residues. The V gene lost 3 bases and the J gene lost 6 bases, with 4 bases spanning the gap.